This is a list of T cell receptor beta chains from one sample in a study of long-term antiretroviral therapy in people with HIV. The data were produced by immunoSEQ multiplex PCR, yet TCRdb's version contains in-frame clones alone and is incomplete. The data contain some 40,000 clones, 80% to 85% of them singletons. The sample in question was unsorted PBMCs, obtained 1 year after starting antiretroviral therapy. All receptors derive from a man in his late teens or twenties with HIV. CDR3s include the opening cysteine and the closing phenylalanine or tryptophan. A D gene is named only where the DNA matches it firmly. Clone size appears in some rows only: once, few, many, or a class for an expanded clone.

J gene,D gene,CDR3 length,clone size,V gene,CDR3 DNA,CDR3 protein
TRBJ2-7,-,15,-,TRBV19,TGTGCCAGTAGCTCGTCCGGGCCCTCCTTCTACGAGCAGTACTTC,CASSSSGPSFYEQYF
TRBJ1-1,-,13,once,TRBV7-6,TGTGCCAGCAGCTTAGGGGAGAACACTGAAGCTTTCTTT,CASSLGENTEAFF
TRBJ2-7,-,15,-,TRBV19,TGTGCCAGTAGTACAGGGGATATGGAGGAATACGAGCAGTACTTC,CASSTGDMEEYEQYF
TRBJ1-1,-,12,-,TRBV4-2,TGTGCCAGCAGCCAAGATGGGACTGAAGCTTTCTTT,CASSQDGTEAFF
TRBJ1-3,TRBD1,15,-,TRBV5-1,TGCGCCAGCGGTTTACAGGGGGCTCATGGAAACACCATATATTTT,CASGLQGAHGNTIYF
TRBJ1-1,TRBD1,14,-,TRBV5-6,TGTGCCAGCAGCTGGACAGGGGGCGCATCTGAAGCTTTCTTT,CASSWTGGASEAFF
TRBJ1-1,-,15,-,TRBV6-5,TGTGCCAGCAGTTACTCGAGCTGGGAAGACACTGAAGCTTTCTTT,CASSYSSWEDTEAFF
TRBJ1-5,-,15,few,TRBV27,TGTGCCAGCAGCAAATTCGCATATAGCAATCAGCCCCAGCATTTT,CASSKFAYSNQPQHF
TRBJ1-5,-,15,-,TRBV6-5,TGTGCCAGCAGTTACTCAGGGGGACGCAATCAGCCCCAGCATTTT,CASSYSGGRNQPQHF
TRBJ2-5,-,16,-,TRBV5-4,TGTGCCAGCAGCTTGGGACTGTCGGTCGTTGAGGAGACCCAGTACTTC,CASSLGLSVVEETQYF
TRBJ2-1,-,16,once,TRBV10-3,TGTGCCATCAGTGAGAAAAAAGGGACACTTTACAATGAGCAGTTCTTC,CAISEKKGTLYNEQFF
TRBJ1-1,-,15,-,TRBV4-1,TGCGCCAGCAGCCAGCACAGGGTCCCGAACACTGAAGCTTTCTTT,CASSQHRVPNTEAFF
TRBJ1-4,-,15,-,TRBV6-5,TGTGCCAGCAGTACCTCAGAGGCAACTAATGAAAAACTGTTTTTT,CASSTSEATNEKLFF
TRBJ2-7,TRBD1,15,few,TRBV5-4,TGTGCCAGCAGCCTTCGGGACAGACCCAACTACGAGCAGTACTTC,CASSLRDRPNYEQYF
TRBJ2-5,-,13,-,TRBV7-8,TGTGCCAGCAGCTACAGACGAGAAGAGACCCAGTACTTC,CASSYRREETQYF
TRBJ1-1,-,15,-,TRBV9,TGTGCCAGCAGCGTAGGGGTAGGAGCGGGGACTGAAGCTTTCTTT,CASSVGVGAGTEAFF